These 17 T cell receptor beta chains originate from one sample sequenced in a study of blood T cell repertoires in COVID-19. Produced via immunoSEQ multiplex PCR; TCRdb's table is partial and in-frame only. This sample has more than 85,000 clones, with 85% found just once. The source material was peripheral blood. The origin of the receptors is an older man with acute or convalescent COVID-19.

The table lists this clone with a count of one. V usage is TRBV12-3 or TRBV12-4 and J usage is TRBJ2-7; no clear D gene. The CDR3 runs to 13 residues. The V end lost 4 bases, the J end lost 6 bases, and 13 bases lay between the germline ends. CDR3 in DNA: TGTGCCAGCAGTTCCTACCGTACTACCGAGCAGTACTTC. It codes for CASSSYRTTEQYF.

This clone was found a few times. Other DNA sequences in this specimen translate into the identical CDR3. The V and J genes are TRBV18 and TRBJ2-7, with 7 bases aligning to TRBD1. Trimming took 3 bases from V and 6 from J; bases not matched to a gene: 5. The CDR3 sequence is 13 residues long. Germline-derived CDR1 and CDR2 are KGHSH and LQKENI. CDR3 sequence reads: CASSPRDRGEQYF. The CDR3 coding sequence is TGTGCCAGCTCACCCCGGGACAGAGGCGAGCAGTACTTC.

The V gene is TRBV1, the J gene TRBJ2-3; TRBD2 is the table's D call and was not checked against the DNA. TRBV1 is labeled a pseudogene. The CDR3 sequence is 16 residues long. This CDR3 reads CTSSQDTGGRTDTQYF. DNA of the CDR3: TGCACCAGCAGCCAAGATACGGGAGGCAGGACAGATACGCAGTATTTT.

This clone was seen only once. One end of the junction varies from germline; a read error may be responsible. The V and J genes are TRBV6-1 and TRBJ2-5; D not certain. The length of the CDR3 is 14 residues. In germline, CDR1 is MNHNS, CDR2 SASEGT. The CDR3 nucleotides are TGTGCCAGCACTGAACTACTCGTTCAAGAGACCCAGTACTTC. As protein: CASTELLVQETQYF.

The chain carries TRBV5-8 and TRBJ2-7; tentatively, D is TRBD2 (6 bases). V dropped 7 bases and J dropped 3 bases, with 20 bases sitting between them. The CDR3 contains 15 residues. Germline V CDR1 and CDR2: SGHTS, YDEGEE. In DNA, the CDR3 is TGTGCCAGCCGCGGAGGGAGGTCGTACATCTACGAGCAGTACTTC. Its protein product is CASRGGRSYIYEQYF.

J is TRBJ2-7 and V is TRBV6-2 or TRBV6-3, with a weak D call TRBD2 (6 bases). The CDR3 contains 13 residues. V was shortened by 7 bases and J by 4 bases, with 14 bases between the two germline ends. Germline loops: CDR1 MNHEY, CDR2 SVGEGT. CDR3 in amino acids: CASTPGGVYEQYF. In nucleotides, the CDR3 is TGTGCCAGCACCCCCGGCGGGGTTTACGAGCAGTACTTC.

The rearrangement joins TRBV24-1 to TRBJ2-5; no clear D. CDR1 KGHDR and CDR2 SFDVKD come from the germline V gene. Trimming removed 6 bases from V and 1 base from J, with 14 bases in between. The CDR3 consists of 15 residues. CDR3 loop: CATSRSLQSQETQYF. The CDR3 DNA follows: TGTGCCACCAGTAGATCGTTACAGTCCCAAGAGACCCAGTACTTC.

The V and J genes are TRBV30 and TRBJ1-6; the match to TRBD1 covers 8 bases. The V segment lost 8 bases and the J segment 0 bases; nucleotides outside the gene matches: 3. Germline V lookup: CDR1 GTSNPN, CDR2 SVGIG (reference sequence). This CDR3 is 14 amino acids long. The CDR3 protein is CASTGGSYNSPLHF. The DNA of the CDR3 is TGTGCCAGTACAGGGGGCTCCTATAATTCACCCCTCCACTTT.

The chain has TRBV5-4 and TRBJ1-6; D unclear. V lost 0 bases and J 13 bases, leaving 14 bases between the germline ends. This CDR3 region has 14 residues. Looked up from germline, CDR1 is SGHNT and CDR2 is YYREEE (reference sequence). CDR3 residues: CASSLGVFGGPLHF. Written as DNA, the CDR3 is TGTGCCAGCAGCTTGGGAGTGTTCGGCGGGCCCCTCCACTTT.

V gene TRBV5-4 combines with J gene TRBJ2-7; D perhaps matches TRBD2 (6 bases). This CDR3 spans 13 amino acids. In germline, CDR1 is SGHNT, CDR2 YYREEE (reference sequence). V shed 4 bases and J shed 4 bases, with 12 bases lying between them. The CDR3 here is CASSPSREYEQYF. CDR3 nucleotide sequence: TGTGCCAGCAGCCCCTCCCGGGAGTACGAGCAGTACTTC.

This chain connects TRBV14 to TRBJ2-3; TRBD2 matches 11 bases. The CDR3 runs to 16 residues. CDR1 is SGHDN, CDR2 FVKESK, per germline. J gave up 1 base and V 4 bases, and 4 bases lay outside the gene matches. CDR3 loop: CASSLLAGVGTDTQYF. CDR3 sequence (DNA): TGTGCCAGCAGCCTACTAGCGGGAGTTGGCACAGATACGCAGTATTTT.

This chain uses TRBV24-1 with TRBJ2-3; TRBD2 matches at 9 bases. Germline loops: CDR1 KGHDR, CDR2 SFDVKD. The CDR3 length is 17 residues. V lost 10 bases, J lost 2 bases, and 15 bases stayed unmatched. The CDR3 DNA reads as TGTGCCACTTCGGACGGGGCTAGCGGGATCGCCACAGATACGCAGTATTTT. This translates into CATSDGASGIATDTQYF.

About this clone: A read error may produce the germline difference seen at one junction end. The J gene is TRBJ2-5, the V gene TRBV30, with D possibly TRBD2 on 5 matching bases. CDR1 is GTSNPN, CDR2 SVGIG, per germline (reference sequence). The CDR3 contains 15 residues. The DNA for the CDR3 is TGTGCCTGGAGTGGGACTTTCAAAGCCCAAAAGACCCAGTACTTC. It translates to CAWSGTFKAQKTQYF.

The chain carries TRBV7-9 and TRBJ1-6, with TRBD1 as a possible D gene (5 bases). CDR3 size: 13 residues. Trimming left V 8 bases short and J 6 bases short, with 11 bases between. Germline CDR1 is SEHNR and CDR2 is FQNEAQ (reference sequence). In DNA form, the CDR3 reads TGTGCCAGCGGCCAGGGACTTAATTCACCCCTCCACTTT. The encoded protein is CASGQGLNSPLHF.

The chain joins TRBV9 to TRBJ2-5, with TRBD2 identical over 15 bases. The J segment lost 5 bases and the V segment lost 3 bases, leaving 2 bases of the junction unmatched. The V gene's germline CDR1 is SGDLS and CDR2 YYNGEE. The length of the CDR3 is 15 residues. The CDR3, as DNA: TGTGCCAGCAGCGCTGGACTAGCGGGAGGGGAGACCCAGTACTTC. It is translated as CASSAGLAGGETQYF.

This chain uses TRBV11-3 with TRBJ2-3; 14 bases are shared with TRBD2. The CDR3 is 16 amino acids. Germline assignment: CDR1 SGHNT and CDR2 YENEEA. V lost 4 bases, J lost 3 bases, and 3 bases stayed unmatched. The CDR3 coding sequence is TGTGCCAGCAGCTCAGGGACTAGCGGGAGAACAGATACGCAGTATTTT. This sequence encodes CASSSGTSGRTDTQYF.

The chain uses TRBV2 and TRBJ2-7; 9 bases agree with TRBD1. The CDR3 is made up of 14 amino acids. V trimming: 4 bases; J trimming: 2 bases; junction bases outside the gene matches: 3. CDR1 is SNHLY and CDR2 is FYNNEI in the germline V gene. CDR3 in amino acids: CASSGRQGAYEQYF. The CDR3 bases are TGTGCCAGCAGTGGTCGACAGGGGGCCTACGAGCAGTACTTC.